The subject of this entry is one TCR beta chain. The data derive from a study of shared clonotypes between healthy human individuals. As defined, naive CD8 cells were CD45RO-negative and positively selected for CCR7, with terminally differentiated effector memory CD45RA+ cells excluded. Germline trimming cut 2 bases from V and 8 bases from J; bases unmatched to any gene: 5. In germline, CDR1 is MNHNS, CDR2 SASEGT. This CDR3 spans 14 amino acids. Libraries were prepared by immunoSEQ multiplex PCR; TCRdb keeps only in-frame clonotypes and omits some of them. The data show around 2,000,000 clones, just under 95% seen once.

This clonotype was obtained from a man between 18 and 35 years old in good health. The chain has TRBV6-1 and TRBJ1-4; 7 positions match TRBD1. Sequences were obtained from naive CD8+ T cells sorted from blood. The CDR3 reads CASSEQGVGEKLFF. CDR3 coding DNA: TGTGCCAGCAGTGAACAGGGGGTAGGCGAAAAACTGTTTTTT.